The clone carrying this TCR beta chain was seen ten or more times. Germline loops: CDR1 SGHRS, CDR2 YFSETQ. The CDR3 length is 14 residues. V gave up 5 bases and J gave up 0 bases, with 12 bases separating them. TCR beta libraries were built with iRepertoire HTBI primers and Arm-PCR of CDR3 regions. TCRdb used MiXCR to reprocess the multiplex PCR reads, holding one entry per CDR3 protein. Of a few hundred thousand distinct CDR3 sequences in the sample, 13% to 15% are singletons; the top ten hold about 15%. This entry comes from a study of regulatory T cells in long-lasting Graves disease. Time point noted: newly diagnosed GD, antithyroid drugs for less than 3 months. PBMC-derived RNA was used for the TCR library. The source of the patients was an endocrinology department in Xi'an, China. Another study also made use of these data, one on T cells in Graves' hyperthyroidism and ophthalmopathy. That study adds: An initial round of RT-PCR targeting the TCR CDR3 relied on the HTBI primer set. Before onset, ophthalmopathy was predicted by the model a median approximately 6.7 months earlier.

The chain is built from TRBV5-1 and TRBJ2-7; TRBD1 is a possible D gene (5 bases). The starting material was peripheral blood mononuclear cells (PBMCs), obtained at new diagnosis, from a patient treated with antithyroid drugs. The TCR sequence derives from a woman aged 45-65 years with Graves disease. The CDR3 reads CASRLQATSYEQYF. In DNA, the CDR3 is TGCGCCAGCAGGCTACAGGCTACCTCCTACGAGCAGTACTTC.